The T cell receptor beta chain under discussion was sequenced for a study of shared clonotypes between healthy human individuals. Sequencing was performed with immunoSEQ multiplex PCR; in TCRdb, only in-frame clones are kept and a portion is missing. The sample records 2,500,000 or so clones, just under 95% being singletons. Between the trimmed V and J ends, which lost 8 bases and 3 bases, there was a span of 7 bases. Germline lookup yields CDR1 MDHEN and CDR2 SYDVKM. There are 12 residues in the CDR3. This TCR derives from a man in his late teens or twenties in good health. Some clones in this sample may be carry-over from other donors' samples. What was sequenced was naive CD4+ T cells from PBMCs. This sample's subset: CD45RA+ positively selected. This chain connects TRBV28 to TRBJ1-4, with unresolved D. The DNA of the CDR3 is TGTGCCAGCGTAGGCTCTAATGAAAAACTGTTTTTT. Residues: CASVGSNEKLFF.